One sample yielded the 10 T cell receptor beta chains listed below, sequenced in a study of T cell responses to AZD1222 COVID-19 vaccine. Generated by immunoSEQ multiplex PCR, the TCRdb table keeps only in-frame clones and is missing some. This table holds 150,000 or so clones, 90% found once. Sequenced material: peripheral blood, taken 28 days after the second AZD1222 dose. The receptors come from an adult who received the AZD1222 COVID-19 vaccine.

The chain combines TRBV2 with TRBJ1-5; TRBD1 aligns across 7 bases. The CDR3 consists of 15 residues. J was trimmed by 3 bases and V by 5 bases; bases with no gene match: 7. CDR1 and CDR2 from the germline V gene are SNHLY and FYNNEI. The CDR3 DNA follows: TGTGCCAGCAGTTCAGGACAGGTATACAATCAGCCCCAGCATTTT. Protein: CASSSGQVYNQPQHF.

This clone was found a few times. The DNA for the CDR3 is TGTGCCAGTAGTACCCCAGCGGGGGTGAGCAATGAGCAGTTCTTC. This sequence encodes CASSTPAGVSNEQFF. The rearrangement joins TRBV19 to TRBJ2-1; 8 positions agree with TRBD2. J lost 6 bases, V lost 4 bases, and 8 bases had no gene match. The germline gives CDR1 LNHDA, CDR2 SQIVND (reference sequence). CDR3 length equals 15 residues.

The chain recombines TRBV21-1 with TRBJ1-4; TRBD1 is the table's D call and was not checked against the DNA. TRBV21-1 is designated a pseudogene. The length of the CDR3 is 15 residues. CDR3: CASSIRQGGNEKLFF. CDR3 nucleotide sequence: TGTGCCAGCAGCATACGACAGGGGGGAAATGAAAAACTGTTTTTT.

The V and J genes are TRBV2 and TRBJ2-5, with 7 positions matching TRBD1. The germline V gene encodes CDR1 SNHLY and CDR2 FYNNEI. This CDR3 contains 18 residues. Trimming took 0 bases from V and 9 from J; bases not matched to a gene: 19. The CDR3 is CASSEAFDWDSLPGSQYF. The DNA for the CDR3 is TGTGCCAGCAGTGAAGCCTTCGATTGGGACAGCTTGCCCGGGTCCCAGTACTTC.

The rearrangement uses TRBV6-1 and TRBJ1-5; D remains ambiguous. The CDR3 runs to 20 residues. V dropped 4 bases and J dropped 0 bases, with 25 bases sitting between them. CDR1 is MNHNS and CDR2 is SASEGT in the germline V gene. The CDR3 sequence is CASSVFPMGMIADSNQPQHF. For the CDR3, the DNA is TGTGCCAGCAGTGTCTTTCCAATGGGAATGATTGCGGATAGCAATCAGCCCCAGCATTTT.

V is TRBV10-3 and J is TRBJ1-3; D uncertain. There are 15 residues in the CDR3. Between the trimmed V and J ends, which lost 6 bases and 1 base, there was a span of 13 bases. CDR1 ENHRY and CDR2 SYGVKD come from the germline V gene. The CDR3 is CAISLGGMSGNTIYF. The CDR3 DNA reads TGTGCCATCAGCTTAGGAGGGATGTCTGGAAACACCATATATTTT.

The V call is TRBV5-4, the J call TRBJ1-3; a weak D match, TRBD1 (5 bases). V was clipped by 4 bases and J by 2 bases, with 16 bases between them. The CDR3 loop spans 16 amino acids. Germline CDR1 and CDR2: SGHNT and YYREEE (reference sequence). CDR3 nucleotides: TGTGCCAGCAGCCCCGCCGGGGGTGCCACTGGAAACACCATATATTTT. Translating gives CASSPAGGATGNTIYF.

The chain uses TRBV7-2 and TRBJ2-7, with TRBD1 as a possible D gene (5 bases). V gave up 2 bases and J gave up 5 bases, with 16 bases separating them. The CDR3 totals 15 residues. In germline, CDR1 is SGHTA, CDR2 FQGNSA. The chain's CDR3 is CASSLRQGKGHEQYF. CDR3 DNA: TGTGCCAGCAGCTTACGGCAGGGTAAGGGTCACGAGCAGTACTTC.

The gene calls are TRBV29-1 and TRBJ2-7; D is uncertain. This CDR3 comprises 13 residues. Trimming left V 4 bases short and J 6 bases short, with 16 bases between. The V gene's germline CDR1 is SQVTM and CDR2 ANQGSEA. The CDR3 nucleotides read TGCAGCGTTGTTGTTACATCCATGGGCGAGCAGTACTTC. As protein: CSVVVTSMGEQYF.

The chain combines TRBV7-9 with TRBJ1-5, with 7 bases aligning to TRBD1. The CDR3 runs 15 residues. Looked up from germline, CDR1 is SEHNR and CDR2 is FQNEAQ (reference sequence). V lost 5 bases, J lost 0 bases, and 4 bases stayed unmatched. CDR3 DNA sequence: TGTGCCAGCAGCGGGACAGACGATAGCAATCAGCCCCAGCATTTT. Amino acid sequence: CASSGTDDSNQPQHF.